This TCR beta chain was retrieved from a study of blood T cell repertoires in COVID-19. Overall study context: Samples came from the United States, Italy and Spain, spanning acute and convalescent COVID-19. PBMCs, B-cell-depleted T cells, or T cells provided the cDNA or gDNA that made up the material.

The authors' processing: Nucleated cell number was recorded as an estimate derived from reference gene primer amplification. The method was immunoSEQ multiplex PCR; TCRdb's version includes in-frame clones alone and lacks a portion of them. The V and J calls and the clone size are those of that table, but D and trimming were determined from the DNA. The sample has approximately 300,000 clones; approximately 82% are singletons. The trim removed 4 bases at V and 1 base at J, leaving 9 bases unmatched. Germline loops: CDR1 LGHDT, CDR2 YNNKEL (reference sequence). This CDR3 is built from 17 residues. The chain links TRBV3-1 (or the pseudogene TRBV3-2) to TRBJ2-3, with TRBD2 matching 9 bases. The receptor was isolated from a woman aged 50 to 60 with acute or convalescent COVID-19. The sample was peripheral blood. The CDR3 nucleotides are TGTGCCAGCAGCCCCTATAGCGGGAGAGGGGGCACAGATACGCAGTATTTT. Translating gives CASSPYSGRGGTDTQYF.